These T cell receptor beta chains were read from a single sample in a study of shared clonotypes between healthy human individuals. Clones were read by immunoSEQ multiplex PCR, and TCRdb kept only the in-frame ones, dropping some. The table has nearly 600,000 clones, 95% to 96% seen once. The sequenced sample consisted of naive CD8+ T cells sorted from blood. The receptors originated from a woman in her twenties or thirties in good health. CDR3s include the opening cysteine and the closing phenylalanine or tryptophan. A D gene is named only where the DNA matches it firmly. Only some rows state a clone size, as once, few, many or a class for expanded clones.

d_gene	j_gene	abundance	v_gene	CDR3aa	CDR3nt
TRBD1	TRBJ1-5	few	TRBV5-5	CASRPDRGTTQHF	TGTGCCAGCAGACCGGACAGGGGCACGACCCAGCATTTT
.	TRBJ1-5	.	TRBV6-5	CASSLGDSNQPQHF	TGTGCCAGCAGTTTAGGGGACAGCAATCAGCCCCAGCATTTT
.	TRBJ2-7	.	TRBV29-1	CSVDQGRFGEQYF	TGCAGCGTTGATCAGGGCAGGTTTGGCGAGCAGTACTTC
.	TRBJ1-2	.	TRBV28	CASSLIVAGMANYGYTF	TGTGCCAGCAGTTTAATTGTCGCGGGGATGGCTAACTATGGCTACACCTTC
.	TRBJ1-2	once	TRBV28	CASSPLDDNYGYTF	TGTGCCAGCAGTCCACTAGACGATAACTATGGCTACACCTTC
.	TRBJ2-3	.	TRBV9	CASSQTVIAGSTDTQYF	TGTGCCAGCAGCCAGACCGTCATCGCGGGGAGCACAGATACGCAGTATTTT
.	TRBJ2-3	.	TRBV7-9	CASSLISTDTQYF	TGTGCCAGCAGCTTAATTAGCACAGATACGCAGTATTTT
.	TRBJ1-3	.	TRBV4-1	CASSQEVGTGNTIYF	TGCGCCAGCAGCCAAGAAGTAGGGACTGGAAACACCATATATTTT
.	TRBJ2-5	.	TRBV28	CASSFVNQETQYF	TGTGCCAGCAGTTTCGTGAATCAAGAGACCCAGTACTTC
TRBD1	TRBJ1-2	.	TRBV6-1	CASSERQGAGYTF	TGTGCCAGCAGTGAACGACAGGGAGCCGGCTACACCTTC
.	TRBJ1-2	.	TRBV6-5	CASSSDRAGGYTF	TGTGCCAGCAGTTCGGACCGGGCAGGAGGCTACACCTTC
.	TRBJ2-1	.	TRBV27	CASSLPGDGLNEQFF	TGTGCCAGCAGTTTACCGGGGGATGGACTCAATGAGCAGTTCTTC
TRBD1	TRBJ2-7	.	TRBV27	CASSHGQAYEQYF	TGTGCCAGCAGTCACGGACAGGCCTACGAGCAGTACTTC
.	TRBJ2-5	.	TRBV28	CASSFITGTQETQYF	TGTGCCAGCAGTTTTATTACGGGTACCCAAGAGACCCAGTACTTC
.	TRBJ2-7	.	TRBV28	CASSSPRGQRYALGYEQYF	TGTGCCAGCAGTTCACCCAGAGGACAGCGCTACGCTCTCGGGTACGAGCAGTACTTC
TRBD1	TRBJ1-5	once	TRBV27	CASRVTGGNQPQHF	TGTGCCAGCAGGGTGACAGGGGGAAATCAGCCCCAGCATTTT
TRBD2	TRBJ2-2	once	TRBV2	CASSEGTAGVWTGELFF	TGTGCCAGCAGTGAAGGAACGGCGGGAGTATGGACCGGGGAGCTGTTTTTT
.	TRBJ1-1	.	TRBV29-1	CSVDGEAFF	TGCAGCGTTGACGGTGAAGCTTTCTTT
TRBD1	TRBJ2-5	.	TRBV5-1	CASSGTGGGETQYF	TGCGCCAGCAGCGGGACAGGGGGTGGGGAGACCCAGTACTTC